These T cell receptor beta chains were read from a single sample in a study of T-cell memory formation after mild COVID-19. TCRdb re-called the 5' RACE reads through MiXCR, storing one row per CDR3 protein. This sample has under 300,000 distinct CDR3 sequences, with 15% to 20% found just once. The specimen sequenced was PBMCs or a T cell subset sorted from them (not recorded which). The receptor source for this set is a young man who had mild COVID-19 (a few samples of this study predate the infection). Cell type and time point are not known. Both conserved end residues are part of each CDR3. Each record gives: clone size, J gene, V gene, D gene, CDR3 protein, CDR3 DNA. The D gene is left open where the match is weak. Clone size is not always given. Where it is, it says once, few, many or a class for expanded clones.

abundance: few; j_gene: TRBJ2-2; v_gene: TRBV27; d_gene: TRBD1; CDR3aa: CASSLGQGLENTGELFF; CDR3nt: TGTGCCAGCAGTTTGGGACAGGGGCTCGAAAACACCGGGGAGCTGTTTTTT
abundance: few; j_gene: TRBJ1-2; v_gene: TRBV7-2; d_gene: TRBD1; CDR3aa: CASRKTGAANDYTF; CDR3nt: TGTGCCAGCCGAAAGACAGGGGCCGCAAATGACTACACCTTC
abundance: few; j_gene: TRBJ1-3; v_gene: TRBV7-2; d_gene: NA; CDR3aa: CASSLDSTGSGNTIYF; CDR3nt: TGTGCCAGCAGCTTAGATTCGACAGGCTCTGGAAACACCATATATTTT
abundance: NA; j_gene: TRBJ2-1; v_gene: TRBV2; d_gene: TRBD2; CDR3aa: CASGGEDSYNEQFF; CDR3nt: TGTGCCAGCGGGGGGGAAGACTCCTACAATGAGCAGTTCTTC
abundance: many; j_gene: TRBJ2-3; v_gene: TRBV5-1; d_gene: NA; CDR3aa: CASSLGGRDTQYF; CDR3nt: TGCGCCAGCAGCTTGGGGGGACGCGATACGCAGTATTTT
abundance: NA; j_gene: TRBJ2-5; v_gene: TRBV7-2; d_gene: NA; CDR3aa: CASRLGSAETQYF; CDR3nt: TGTGCCAGCCGCCTGGGTTCCGCGGAGACCCAGTACTTC
abundance: NA; j_gene: TRBJ1-1; v_gene: TRBV9; d_gene: TRBD1; CDR3aa: CASSLRNTGGTEAFF; CDR3nt: TGTGCCAGCAGCCTCCGAAATACAGGGGGCACTGAAGCTTTCTTT
abundance: NA; j_gene: TRBJ2-1; v_gene: TRBV4-3; d_gene: NA; CDR3aa: CASSQDLRQDQNEQFF; CDR3nt: TGCGCCAGCAGCCAAGATTTGCGACAGGACCAAAATGAGCAGTTCTTC
abundance: few; j_gene: TRBJ1-6; v_gene: TRBV6-5; d_gene: NA; CDR3aa: CASSYRTDNSPLHF; CDR3nt: TGTGCCAGCAGTTACCGGACAGATAATTCACCCCTCCACTTT
abundance: few; j_gene: TRBJ2-7; v_gene: TRBV2; d_gene: TRBD1; CDR3aa: CASSDYGTEHYEQYF; CDR3nt: TGTGCCAGCAGTGATTATGGGACAGAGCACTACGAGCAGTACTTC
abundance: NA; j_gene: TRBJ2-2; v_gene: TRBV6-2/TRBV6-3; d_gene: NA; CDR3aa: CASRKGRTANTGELFF; CDR3nt: TGTGCCAGCAGAAAGGGGAGGACTGCGAACACCGGGGAGCTGTTTTTT
abundance: NA; j_gene: TRBJ2-5; v_gene: TRBV18; d_gene: NA; CDR3aa: CASSQQEGETQYF; CDR3nt: TGTGCCAGCTCACAGCAGGAGGGAGAGACCCAGTACTTC
abundance: few; j_gene: TRBJ1-1; v_gene: TRBV5-1; d_gene: TRBD1; CDR3aa: CASSKDRAPTEAFF; CDR3nt: TGCGCCAGCAGCAAGGACAGGGCACCCACTGAAGCTTTCTTT
abundance: NA; j_gene: TRBJ2-7; v_gene: TRBV6-1; d_gene: NA; CDR3aa: CASSEGIGREQYF; CDR3nt: TGTGCCAGCAGTGAGGGGATTGGGCGCGAGCAGTACTTC
abundance: NA; j_gene: TRBJ1-1; v_gene: TRBV3-1; d_gene: NA; CDR3aa: CASSLDAVTEAFF; CDR3nt: TGTGCCAGCAGCCTTGACGCGGTCACTGAAGCTTTCTTT
abundance: NA; j_gene: TRBJ1-5; v_gene: TRBV5-6; d_gene: TRBD1; CDR3aa: CASSSLGDRANQPQHF; CDR3nt: TGTGCCAGCAGCTCCTTGGGGGACAGGGCCAATCAGCCCCAGCATTTT
abundance: few; j_gene: TRBJ1-1; v_gene: TRBV19; d_gene: NA; CDR3aa: CALEGGPNTEAFF; CDR3nt: TGTGCCCTAGAGGGGGGGCCGAACACTGAAGCTTTCTTT
abundance: few; j_gene: TRBJ2-3; v_gene: TRBV10-3; d_gene: NA; CDR3aa: CASRGTADSTDTQYF; CDR3nt: TGTGCCAGCCGAGGGACCGCCGATAGCACAGATACGCAGTATTTT
abundance: few; j_gene: TRBJ1-3; v_gene: TRBV4-1; d_gene: NA; CDR3aa: CASSQVPRVETTIYF; CDR3nt: TGCGCCAGCAGCCAAGTCCCCAGGGTGGAGACCACCATATATTTT
abundance: NA; j_gene: TRBJ1-1; v_gene: TRBV9; d_gene: TRBD1; CDR3aa: CASSIRPTGGKTEAFF; CDR3nt: TGTGCCAGCAGCATCCGCCCTACAGGGGGCAAAACTGAAGCTTTCTTT
abundance: many; j_gene: TRBJ2-5; v_gene: TRBV10-3; d_gene: TRBD2; CDR3aa: CAISESRGSQETQYF; CDR3nt: TGTGCCATCAGTGAGTCGCGGGGGTCCCAAGAGACCCAGTACTTC
abundance: few; j_gene: TRBJ1-1; v_gene: TRBV5-6; d_gene: NA; CDR3aa: CASSYLGTRGAFF; CDR3nt: TGTGCCAGCAGCTATCTAGGGACCAGGGGAGCTTTCTTT
abundance: NA; j_gene: TRBJ2-6; v_gene: TRBV2; d_gene: TRBD1; CDR3aa: CASDRAGANVLTF; CDR3nt: TGTGCCAGCGACAGGGCTGGGGCCAACGTCCTGACTTTC
abundance: NA; j_gene: TRBJ1-6; v_gene: TRBV15; d_gene: NA; CDR3aa: CATSSIGTLTAYNSPLHF; CDR3nt: TGTGCCACCAGCAGTATCGGGACTCTGACTGCCTATAATTCACCCCTCCACTTT